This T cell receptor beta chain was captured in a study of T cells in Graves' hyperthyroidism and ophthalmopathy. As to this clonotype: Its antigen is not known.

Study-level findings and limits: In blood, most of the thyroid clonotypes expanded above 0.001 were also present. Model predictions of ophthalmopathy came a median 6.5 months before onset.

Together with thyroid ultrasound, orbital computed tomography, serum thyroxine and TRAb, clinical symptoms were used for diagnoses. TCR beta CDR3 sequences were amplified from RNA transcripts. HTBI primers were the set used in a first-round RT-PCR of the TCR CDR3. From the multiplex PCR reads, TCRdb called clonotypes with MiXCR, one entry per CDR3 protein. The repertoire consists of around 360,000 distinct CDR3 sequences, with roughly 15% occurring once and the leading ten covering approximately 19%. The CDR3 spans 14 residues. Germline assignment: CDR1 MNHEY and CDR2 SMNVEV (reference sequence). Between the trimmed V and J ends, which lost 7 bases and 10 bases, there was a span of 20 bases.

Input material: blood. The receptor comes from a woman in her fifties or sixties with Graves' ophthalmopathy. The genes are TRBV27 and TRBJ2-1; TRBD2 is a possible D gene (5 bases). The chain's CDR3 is CASTTLDSRSEQFF. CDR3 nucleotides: TGTGCCAGCACGACTCTGGACTCGCGGAGCGAGCAGTTCTTC.